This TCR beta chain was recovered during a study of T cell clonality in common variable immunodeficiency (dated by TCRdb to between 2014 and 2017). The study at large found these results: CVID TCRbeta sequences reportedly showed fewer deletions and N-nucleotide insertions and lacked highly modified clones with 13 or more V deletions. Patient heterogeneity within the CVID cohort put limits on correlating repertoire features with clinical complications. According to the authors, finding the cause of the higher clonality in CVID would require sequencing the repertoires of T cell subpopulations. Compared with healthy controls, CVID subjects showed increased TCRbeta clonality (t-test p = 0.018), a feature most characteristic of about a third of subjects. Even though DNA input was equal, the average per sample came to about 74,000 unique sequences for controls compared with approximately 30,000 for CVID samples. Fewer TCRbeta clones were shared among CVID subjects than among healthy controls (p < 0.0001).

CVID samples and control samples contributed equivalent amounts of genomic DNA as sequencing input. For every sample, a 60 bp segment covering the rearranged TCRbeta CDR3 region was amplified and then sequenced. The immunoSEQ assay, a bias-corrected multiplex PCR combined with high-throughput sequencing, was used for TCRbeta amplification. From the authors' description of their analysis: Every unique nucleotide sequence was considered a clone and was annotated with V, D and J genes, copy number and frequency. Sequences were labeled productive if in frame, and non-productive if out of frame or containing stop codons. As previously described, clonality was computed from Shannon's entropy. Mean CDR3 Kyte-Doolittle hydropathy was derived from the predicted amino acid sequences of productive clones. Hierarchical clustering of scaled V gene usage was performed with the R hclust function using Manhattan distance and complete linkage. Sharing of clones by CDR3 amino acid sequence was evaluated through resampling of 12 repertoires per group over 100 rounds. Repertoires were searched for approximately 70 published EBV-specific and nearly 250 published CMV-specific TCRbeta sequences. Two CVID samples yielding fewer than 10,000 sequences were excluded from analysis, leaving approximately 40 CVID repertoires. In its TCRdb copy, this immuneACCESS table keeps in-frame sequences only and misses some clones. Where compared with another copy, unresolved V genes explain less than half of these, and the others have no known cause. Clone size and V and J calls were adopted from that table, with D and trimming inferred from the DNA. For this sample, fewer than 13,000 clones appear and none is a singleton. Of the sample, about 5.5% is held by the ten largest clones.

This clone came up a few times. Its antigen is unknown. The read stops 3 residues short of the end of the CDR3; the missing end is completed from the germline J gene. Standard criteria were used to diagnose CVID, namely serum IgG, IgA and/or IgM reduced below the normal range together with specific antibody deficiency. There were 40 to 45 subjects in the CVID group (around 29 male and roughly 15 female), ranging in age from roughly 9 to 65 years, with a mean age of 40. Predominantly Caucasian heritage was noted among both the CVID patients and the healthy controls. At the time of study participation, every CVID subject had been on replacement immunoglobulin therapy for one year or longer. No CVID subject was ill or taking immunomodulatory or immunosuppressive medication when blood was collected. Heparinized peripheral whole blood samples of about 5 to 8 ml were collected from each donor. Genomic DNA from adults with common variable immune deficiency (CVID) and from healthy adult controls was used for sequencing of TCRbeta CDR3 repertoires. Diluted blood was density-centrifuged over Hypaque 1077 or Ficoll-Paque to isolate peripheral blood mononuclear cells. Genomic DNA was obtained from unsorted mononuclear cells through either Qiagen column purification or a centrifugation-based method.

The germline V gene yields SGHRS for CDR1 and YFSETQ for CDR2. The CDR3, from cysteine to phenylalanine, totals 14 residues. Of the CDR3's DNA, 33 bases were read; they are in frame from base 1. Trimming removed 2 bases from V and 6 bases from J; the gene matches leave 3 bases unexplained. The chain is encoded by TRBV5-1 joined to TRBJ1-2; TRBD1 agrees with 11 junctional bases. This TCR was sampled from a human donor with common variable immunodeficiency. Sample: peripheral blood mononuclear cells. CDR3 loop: CASSFRTGGNGYTF. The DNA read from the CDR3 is TGCGCCAGCAGCTTCCGGACAGGGGGCAATGGC.